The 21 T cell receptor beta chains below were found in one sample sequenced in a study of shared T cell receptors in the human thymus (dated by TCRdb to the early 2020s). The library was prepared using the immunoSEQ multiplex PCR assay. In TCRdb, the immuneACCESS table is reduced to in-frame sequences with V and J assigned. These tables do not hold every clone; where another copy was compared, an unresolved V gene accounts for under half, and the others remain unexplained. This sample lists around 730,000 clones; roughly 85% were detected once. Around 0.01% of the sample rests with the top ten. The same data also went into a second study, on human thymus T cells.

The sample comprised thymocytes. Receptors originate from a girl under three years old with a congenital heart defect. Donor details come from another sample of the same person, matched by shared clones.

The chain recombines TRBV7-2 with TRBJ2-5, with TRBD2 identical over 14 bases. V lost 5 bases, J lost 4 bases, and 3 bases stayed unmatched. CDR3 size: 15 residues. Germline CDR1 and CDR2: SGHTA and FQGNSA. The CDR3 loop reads CASSRGLAGVETQYF. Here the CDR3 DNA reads TGTGCCAGCAGCCGGGGACTAGCGGGGGTAGAGACCCAGTACTTC.

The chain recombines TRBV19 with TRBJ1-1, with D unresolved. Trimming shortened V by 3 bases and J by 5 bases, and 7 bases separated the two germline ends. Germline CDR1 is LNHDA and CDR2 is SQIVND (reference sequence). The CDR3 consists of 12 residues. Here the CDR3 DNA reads TGTGCCAGTAGTATGAGAGGGACTGAAGCTTTCTTT. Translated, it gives CASSMRGTEAFF.

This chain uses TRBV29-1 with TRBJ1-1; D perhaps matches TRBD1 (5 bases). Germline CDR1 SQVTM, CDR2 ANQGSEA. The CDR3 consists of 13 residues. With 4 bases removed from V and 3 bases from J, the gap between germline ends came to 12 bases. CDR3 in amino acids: CSVGAGKDTEAFF. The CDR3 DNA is TGCAGCGTTGGGGCAGGGAAGGACACTGAAGCTTTCTTT.

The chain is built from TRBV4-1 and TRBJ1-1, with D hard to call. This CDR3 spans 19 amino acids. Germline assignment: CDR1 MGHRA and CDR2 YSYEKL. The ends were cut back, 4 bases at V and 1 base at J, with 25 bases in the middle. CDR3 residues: CASSPSGWTVARGNTEAFF. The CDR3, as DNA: TGCGCCAGCAGCCCTTCAGGTTGGACGGTAGCCCGGGGGAACACTGAAGCTTTCTTT.

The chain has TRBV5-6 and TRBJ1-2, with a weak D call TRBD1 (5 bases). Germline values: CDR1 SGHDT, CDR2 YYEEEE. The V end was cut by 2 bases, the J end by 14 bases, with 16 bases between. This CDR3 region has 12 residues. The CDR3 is CASSLRQFCSTF. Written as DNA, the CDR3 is TGTGCCAGCAGCTTACGACAGTTCTGTAGTACCTTC.

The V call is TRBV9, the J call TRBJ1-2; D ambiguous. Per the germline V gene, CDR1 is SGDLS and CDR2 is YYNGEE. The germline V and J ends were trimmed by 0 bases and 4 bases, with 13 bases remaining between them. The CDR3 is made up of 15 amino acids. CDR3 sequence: CASSVGASAFYGYTF. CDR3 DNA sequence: TGTGCCAGCAGCGTAGGAGCCTCCGCATTCTATGGCTACACCTTC. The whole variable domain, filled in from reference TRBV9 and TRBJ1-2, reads DSGVTQTPKHLITATGQRVTLRCSPRSGDLSVYWYQQSLDQGLQFLIQYYNGEERAKGNILERFSAQQFPDLHSELNLSSLELGDSALYFCASSVGASAFYGYTFGSGTRLTVV.

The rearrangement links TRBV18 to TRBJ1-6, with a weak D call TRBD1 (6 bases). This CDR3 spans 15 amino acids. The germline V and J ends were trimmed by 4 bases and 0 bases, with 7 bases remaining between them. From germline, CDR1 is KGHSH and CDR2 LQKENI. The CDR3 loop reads CASSHRDSYNSPLHF. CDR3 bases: TGTGCCAGCTCACACAGGGACTCCTATAATTCACCCCTCCACTTT. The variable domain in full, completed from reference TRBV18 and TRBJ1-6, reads NAGVMQNPRHLVRRRGQEARLRCSPMKGHSHVYWYRQLPEEGLKFMVYLQKENIIDESGMPKERFSAEFPKEGPSILRIQQVVRGDSAAYFCASSHRDSYNSPLHFGNGTRLTVT.

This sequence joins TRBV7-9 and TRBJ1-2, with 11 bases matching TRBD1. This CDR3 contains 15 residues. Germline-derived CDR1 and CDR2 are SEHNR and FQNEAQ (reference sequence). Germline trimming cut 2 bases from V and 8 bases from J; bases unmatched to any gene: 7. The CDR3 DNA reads TGTGCCAGCAGCTTAACGGGACAGGGGGTTCGAGGCTACACCTTC. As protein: CASSLTGQGVRGYTF.

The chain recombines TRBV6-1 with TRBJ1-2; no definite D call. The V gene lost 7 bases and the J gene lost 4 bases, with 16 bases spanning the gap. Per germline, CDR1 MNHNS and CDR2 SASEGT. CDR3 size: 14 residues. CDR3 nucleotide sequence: TGTGCCAGCACCCTAGTGGAGGAGTTCTATGGCTACACCTTC. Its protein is CASTLVEEFYGYTF.

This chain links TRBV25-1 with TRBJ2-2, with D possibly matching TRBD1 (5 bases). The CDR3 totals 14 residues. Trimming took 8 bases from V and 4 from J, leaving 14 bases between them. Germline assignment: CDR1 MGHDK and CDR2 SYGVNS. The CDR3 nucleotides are TGTGCCAGCGGAAATTCAGGGTTCACCGGGGAGCTGTTTTTT. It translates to CASGNSGFTGELFF.

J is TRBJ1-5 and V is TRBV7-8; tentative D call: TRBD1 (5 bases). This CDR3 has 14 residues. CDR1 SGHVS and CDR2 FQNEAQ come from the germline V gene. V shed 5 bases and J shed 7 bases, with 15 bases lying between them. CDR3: CASSPYRGGQPQHF. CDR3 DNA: TGTGCCAGCAGCCCCTACCGGGGGGGACAGCCCCAGCATTTT.

CDR3 residues: CASSQDGGLAEPYNEQFF. In DNA, the CDR3 is TGTGCCAGCAGCCAAGATGGCGGACTAGCGGAGCCCTACAATGAGCAGTTCTTC. The genes are TRBV14 and TRBJ2-1; 10 bases line up with TRBD2. In germline, CDR1 is SGHDN, CDR2 FVKESK. The CDR3 spans 18 residues. V lost 0 bases to trimming and J lost 2 bases; unmatched junction nucleotides: 7.

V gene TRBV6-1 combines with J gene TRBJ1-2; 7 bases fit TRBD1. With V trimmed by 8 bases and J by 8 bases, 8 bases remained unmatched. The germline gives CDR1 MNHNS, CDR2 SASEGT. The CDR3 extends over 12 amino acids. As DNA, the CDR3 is TGTGCCAGCGAGGGGGCGATTAGAGGCTACACCTTC. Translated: CASEGAIRGYTF.

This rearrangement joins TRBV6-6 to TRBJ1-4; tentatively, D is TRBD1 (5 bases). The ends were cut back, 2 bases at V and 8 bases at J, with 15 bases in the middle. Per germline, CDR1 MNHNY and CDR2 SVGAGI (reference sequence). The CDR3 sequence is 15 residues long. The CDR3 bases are TGTGCCAGCAGTTACAGAGCAGGGCTAAAAGAAAAACTGTTTTTT. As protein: CASSYRAGLKEKLFF.

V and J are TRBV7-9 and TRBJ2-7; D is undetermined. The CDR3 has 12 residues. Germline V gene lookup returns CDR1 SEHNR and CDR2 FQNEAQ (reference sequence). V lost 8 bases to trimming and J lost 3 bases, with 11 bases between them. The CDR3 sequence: CASGARYYEQYF. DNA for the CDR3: TGTGCCAGCGGAGCGAGATACTACGAGCAGTACTTC.

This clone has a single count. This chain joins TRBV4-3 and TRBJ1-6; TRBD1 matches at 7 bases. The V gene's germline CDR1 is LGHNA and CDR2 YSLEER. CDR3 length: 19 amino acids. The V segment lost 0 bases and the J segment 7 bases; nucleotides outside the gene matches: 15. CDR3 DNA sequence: TGCGCCAGCAGCCAAGATGTGGTATCTGAGACAGGGATGAATTCACCCCTCCACTTT. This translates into CASSQDVVSETGMNSPLHF.

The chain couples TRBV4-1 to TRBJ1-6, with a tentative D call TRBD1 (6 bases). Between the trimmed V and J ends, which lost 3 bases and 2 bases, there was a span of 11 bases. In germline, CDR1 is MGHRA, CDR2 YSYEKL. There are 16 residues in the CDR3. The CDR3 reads CASSQAGTPYNSPLHF. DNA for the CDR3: TGCGCCAGCAGCCAGGCCGGGACACCCTATAATTCACCCCTCCACTTT.

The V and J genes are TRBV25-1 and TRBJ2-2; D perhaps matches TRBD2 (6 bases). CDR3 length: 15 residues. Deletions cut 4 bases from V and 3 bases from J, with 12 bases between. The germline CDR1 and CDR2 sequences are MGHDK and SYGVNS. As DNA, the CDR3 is TGTGCCAGCAGTGCCCTTTGGGGGGACACCGGGGAGCTGTTTTTT. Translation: CASSALWGDTGELFF. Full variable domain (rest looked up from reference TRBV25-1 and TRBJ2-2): EADIYQTPRYLVIGTGKKITLECSQTMGHDKMYWYQQDPGMELHLIHYSYGVNSTEKGDLSSESTVSRIRTEHFPLTLESARPSHTSQYLCASSALWGDTGELFFGEGSRLTVL.

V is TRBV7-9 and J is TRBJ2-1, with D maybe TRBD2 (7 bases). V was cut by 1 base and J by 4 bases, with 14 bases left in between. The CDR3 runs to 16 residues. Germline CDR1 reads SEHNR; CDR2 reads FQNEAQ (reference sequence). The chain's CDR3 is CASSLVEGGEYNEQFF. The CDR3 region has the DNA TGTGCCAGCAGCTTAGTAGAGGGGGGGGAATACAATGAGCAGTTCTTC.

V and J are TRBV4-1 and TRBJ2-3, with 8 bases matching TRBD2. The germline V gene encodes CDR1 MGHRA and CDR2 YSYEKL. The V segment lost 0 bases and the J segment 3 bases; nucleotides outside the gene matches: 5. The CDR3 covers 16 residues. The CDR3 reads CASSQDRGGWTDTQYF. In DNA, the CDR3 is TGCGCCAGCAGCCAAGACCGGGGGGGATGGACAGATACGCAGTATTTT.

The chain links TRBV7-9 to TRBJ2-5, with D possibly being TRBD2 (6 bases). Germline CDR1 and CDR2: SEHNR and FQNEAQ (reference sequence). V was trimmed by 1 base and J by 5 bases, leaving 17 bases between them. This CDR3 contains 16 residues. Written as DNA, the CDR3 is TGTGCCAGCAGCTTAGGGGGCGGGCCCCGGGGGGAGACCCAGTACTTC. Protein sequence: CASSLGGGPRGETQYF. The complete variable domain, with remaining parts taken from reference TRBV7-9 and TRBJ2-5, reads DTGVSQNPRHKITKRGQNVTFRCDPISEHNRLYWYRQTLGQGPEFLTYFQNEAQLEKSRLLSDRFSAERPKGSFSTLEIQRTEQGDSAMYLCASSLGGGPRGETQYFGPGTRLLVL.